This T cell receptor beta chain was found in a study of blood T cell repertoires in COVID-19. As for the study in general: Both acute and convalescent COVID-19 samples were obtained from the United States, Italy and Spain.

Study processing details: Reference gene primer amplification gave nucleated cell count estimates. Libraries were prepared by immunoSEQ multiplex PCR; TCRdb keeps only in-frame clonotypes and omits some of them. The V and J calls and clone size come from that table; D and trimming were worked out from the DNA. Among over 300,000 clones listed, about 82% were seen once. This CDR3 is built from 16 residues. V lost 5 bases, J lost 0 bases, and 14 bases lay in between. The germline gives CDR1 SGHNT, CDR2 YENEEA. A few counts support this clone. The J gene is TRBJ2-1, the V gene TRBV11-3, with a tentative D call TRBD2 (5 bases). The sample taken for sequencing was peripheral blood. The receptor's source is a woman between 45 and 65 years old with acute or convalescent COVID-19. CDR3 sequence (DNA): TGTGCCAGCAGCAGCGGTTTAGGGTTCTCCTACAATGAGCAGTTCTTC. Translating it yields CASSSGLGFSYNEQFF.